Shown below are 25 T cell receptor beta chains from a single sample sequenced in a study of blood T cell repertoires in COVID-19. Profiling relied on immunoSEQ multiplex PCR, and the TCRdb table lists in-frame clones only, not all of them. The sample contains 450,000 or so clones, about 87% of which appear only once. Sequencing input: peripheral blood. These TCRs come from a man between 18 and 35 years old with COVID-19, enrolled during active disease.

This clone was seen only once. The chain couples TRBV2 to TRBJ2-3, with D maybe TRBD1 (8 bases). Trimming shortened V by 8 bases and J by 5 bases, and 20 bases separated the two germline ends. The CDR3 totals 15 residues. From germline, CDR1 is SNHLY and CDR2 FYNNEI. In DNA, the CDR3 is TGTGCCAGCTATAACAGGGGGGGTTTAGAAGATACGCAGTATTTT. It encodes CASYNRGGLEDTQYF.

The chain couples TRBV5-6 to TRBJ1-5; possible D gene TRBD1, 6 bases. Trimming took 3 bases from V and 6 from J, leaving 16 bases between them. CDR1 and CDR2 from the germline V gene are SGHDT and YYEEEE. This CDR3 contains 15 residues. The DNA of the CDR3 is TGTGCCAGCAGCTCTGCTGGGGGCCGCGGTCAGCCCCAGCATTTT. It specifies CASSSAGGRGQPQHF.

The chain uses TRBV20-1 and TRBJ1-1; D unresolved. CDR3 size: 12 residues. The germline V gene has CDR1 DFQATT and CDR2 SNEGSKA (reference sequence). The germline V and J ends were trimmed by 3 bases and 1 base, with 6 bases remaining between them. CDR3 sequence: CSASVGNTEAFF. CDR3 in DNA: TGCAGTGCTAGTGTCGGGAACACTGAAGCTTTCTTT.

CDR3 region: CASSSGTVREQFF. DNA for the CDR3: TGTGCCAGTAGTAGCGGGACCGTCCGTGAGCAGTTCTTC. The J gene is TRBJ2-1, the V gene TRBV19, with D possibly TRBD2 on 6 matching bases. V lost 4 bases to trimming and J lost 9 bases, with 13 bases between them. Germline loops: CDR1 LNHDA, CDR2 SQIVND (reference sequence). This CDR3 comprises 13 residues. The full variable domain, completed using reference TRBV19 and TRBJ2-1, is DGGITQSPKYLFRKEGQNVTLSCEQNLNHDAMYWYRQDPGQGLRLIYYSQIVNDFQKGDIAEGYSVSREKKESFPLTVTSAQKNPTAFYLCASSSGTVREQFFGPGTRLTVL.

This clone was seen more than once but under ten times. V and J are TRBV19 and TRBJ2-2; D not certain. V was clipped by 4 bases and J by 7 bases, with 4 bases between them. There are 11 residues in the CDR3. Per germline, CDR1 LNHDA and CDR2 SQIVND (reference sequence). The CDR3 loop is CASSSIGELFF. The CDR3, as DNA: TGTGCCAGTAGTAGTATCGGGGAGCTGTTTTTT.

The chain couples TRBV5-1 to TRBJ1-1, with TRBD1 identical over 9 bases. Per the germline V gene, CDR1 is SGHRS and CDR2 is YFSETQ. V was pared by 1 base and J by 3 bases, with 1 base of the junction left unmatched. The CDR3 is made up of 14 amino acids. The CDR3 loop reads CASSLTGGHTEAFF. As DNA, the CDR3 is TGCGCCAGCAGCTTGACAGGGGGCCACACTGAAGCTTTCTTT.

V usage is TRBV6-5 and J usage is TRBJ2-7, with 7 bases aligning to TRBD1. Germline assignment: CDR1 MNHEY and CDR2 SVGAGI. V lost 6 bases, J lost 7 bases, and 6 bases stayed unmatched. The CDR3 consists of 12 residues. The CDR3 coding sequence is TGTGCCAGCAGCTTCACAGGGGAAGAGCAGTACTTC. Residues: CASSFTGEEQYF.

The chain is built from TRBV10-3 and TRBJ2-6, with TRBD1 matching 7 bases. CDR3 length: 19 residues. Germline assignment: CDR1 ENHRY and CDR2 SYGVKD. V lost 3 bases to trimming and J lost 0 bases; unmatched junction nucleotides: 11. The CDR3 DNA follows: TGTGCCATCAGTGACTTAATCGGGACAGACCTCTCTGGGGCCAACGTCCTGACTTTC. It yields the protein CAISDLIGTDLSGANVLTF.

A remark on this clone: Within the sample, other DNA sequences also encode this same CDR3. This chain's CDR3 is CASSQGTANTEAFF. The CDR3 nucleotides are TGTGCCAGCAGCCAAGGGACAGCGAACACTGAAGCTTTCTTT. This chain connects TRBV3-1 (or the pseudogene TRBV3-2) to TRBJ1-1; TRBD1 might be the D (6 bases). CDR3 length equals 14 residues. CDR1 and CDR2 (germline): LGHDT, YNNKEL (reference sequence). The V and J ends lost 1 base and 1 base respectively, with 7 bases between them.

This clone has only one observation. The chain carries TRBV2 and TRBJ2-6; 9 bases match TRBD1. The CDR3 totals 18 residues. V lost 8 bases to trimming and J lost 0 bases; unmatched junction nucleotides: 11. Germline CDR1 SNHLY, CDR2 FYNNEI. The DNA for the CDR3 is TGTGCCAGCTCGAAATGGGACAGGGCCCTCTCTGGGGCCAACGTCCTGACTTTC. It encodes CASSKWDRALSGANVLTF.

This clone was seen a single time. The CDR3, as DNA: TGTGCCAGCAGCCAAGGGTTCGCGGGGACCAAGAATGGCTACACCTTC. Protein product: CASSQGFAGTKNGYTF. This sequence joins TRBV3-1 (or the pseudogene TRBV3-2) and TRBJ1-2; tentatively, D is TRBD1 (5 bases). There are 16 residues in the CDR3. Germline assignment: CDR1 LGHDT and CDR2 YNNKEL (reference sequence). V lost 1 base and J 6 bases, leaving 18 bases between the germline ends.

DNA of the CDR3: TGTGCCAGCAACAAGAACCTGAACACTGAAGCTTTCTTT. Its protein is CASNKNLNTEAFF. The chain couples TRBV6-5 to TRBJ1-1; D is unclear. The V gene lost 7 bases and the J gene lost 0 bases, with 9 bases spanning the gap. This CDR3 comprises 13 residues. Germline loops: CDR1 MNHEY, CDR2 SVGAGI.

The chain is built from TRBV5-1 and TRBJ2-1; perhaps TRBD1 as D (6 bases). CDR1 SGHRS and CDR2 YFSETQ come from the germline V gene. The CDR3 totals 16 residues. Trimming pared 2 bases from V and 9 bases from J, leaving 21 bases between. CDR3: CASSFDPSSGVAEQFF. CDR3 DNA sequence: TGCGCCAGCAGCTTCGACCCATCCTCAGGGGTTGCTGAGCAGTTCTTC. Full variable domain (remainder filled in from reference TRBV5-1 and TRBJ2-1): KAGVTQTPRYLIKTRGQQVTLSCSPISGHRSVSWYQQTPGQGLQFLFEYFSETQRNKGNFPGRFSGRQFSNSRSEMNVSTLELGDSALYLCASSFDPSSGVAEQFFGPGTRLTVL.

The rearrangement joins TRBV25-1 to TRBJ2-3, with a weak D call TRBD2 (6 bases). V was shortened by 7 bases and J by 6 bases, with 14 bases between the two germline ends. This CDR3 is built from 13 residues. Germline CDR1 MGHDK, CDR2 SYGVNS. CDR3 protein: CASTPIGGDTQYF. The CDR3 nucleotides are TGTGCCAGCACCCCCATTGGGGGGGATACGCAGTATTTT.

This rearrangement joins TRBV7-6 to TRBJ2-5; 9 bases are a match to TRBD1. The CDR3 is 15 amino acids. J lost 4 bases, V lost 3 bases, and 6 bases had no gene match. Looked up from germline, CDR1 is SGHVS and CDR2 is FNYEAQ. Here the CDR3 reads CASSLGQGIGETQYF. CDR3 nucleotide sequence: TGTGCCAGCAGCTTGGGACAGGGCATCGGAGAGACCCAGTACTTC.

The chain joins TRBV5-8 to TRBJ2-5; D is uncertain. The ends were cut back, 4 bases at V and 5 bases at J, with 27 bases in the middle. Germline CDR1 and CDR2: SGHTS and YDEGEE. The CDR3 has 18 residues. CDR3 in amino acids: CASSRSYGATGGGETQYF. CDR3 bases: TGTGCCAGCAGCCGGTCCTATGGAGCAACGGGTGGTGGGGAGACCCAGTACTTC.

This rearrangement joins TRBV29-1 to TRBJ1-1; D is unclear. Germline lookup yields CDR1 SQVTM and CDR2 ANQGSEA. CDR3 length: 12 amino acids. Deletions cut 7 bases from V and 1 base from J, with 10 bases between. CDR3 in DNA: TGCAGCGCATACCGACAGAACACTGAAGCTTTCTTT. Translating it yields CSAYRQNTEAFF.

CDR3 residues: CASSLGVRDTGYTF. CDR3 nucleotides: TGCGCCAGCAGCTTGGGGGTCAGGGATACTGGCTACACCTTC. V gene TRBV5-1 combines with J gene TRBJ1-2, with D maybe TRBD1 (5 bases). CDR1 is SGHRS and CDR2 is YFSETQ in the germline V gene. The ends were cut back, 0 bases at V and 7 bases at J, with 13 bases in the middle. There are 14 residues in the CDR3.

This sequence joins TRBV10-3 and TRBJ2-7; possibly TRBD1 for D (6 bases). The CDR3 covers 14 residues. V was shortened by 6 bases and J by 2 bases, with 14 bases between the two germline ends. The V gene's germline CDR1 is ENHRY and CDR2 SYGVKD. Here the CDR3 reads CAIRSGALTYEQYF. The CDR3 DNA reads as TGTGCCATCAGGTCAGGGGCGCTAACCTACGAGCAGTACTTC.

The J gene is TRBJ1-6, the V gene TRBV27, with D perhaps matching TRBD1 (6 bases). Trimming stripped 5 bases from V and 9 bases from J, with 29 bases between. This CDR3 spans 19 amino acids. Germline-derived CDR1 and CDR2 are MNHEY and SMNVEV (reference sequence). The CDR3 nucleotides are TGTGCCAGCAGTCCCTACCTGGGGGCAGGCGGCCCGAATTCTTCACCCCTCCACTTT. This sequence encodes CASSPYLGAGGPNSSPLHF.

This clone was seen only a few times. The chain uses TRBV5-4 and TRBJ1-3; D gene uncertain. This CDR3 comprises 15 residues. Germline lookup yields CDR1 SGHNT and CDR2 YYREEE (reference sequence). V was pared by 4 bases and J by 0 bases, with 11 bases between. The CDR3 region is CASSLRESSGNTIYF. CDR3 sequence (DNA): TGTGCCAGCAGCCTGAGAGAAAGCTCTGGAAACACCATATATTTT.

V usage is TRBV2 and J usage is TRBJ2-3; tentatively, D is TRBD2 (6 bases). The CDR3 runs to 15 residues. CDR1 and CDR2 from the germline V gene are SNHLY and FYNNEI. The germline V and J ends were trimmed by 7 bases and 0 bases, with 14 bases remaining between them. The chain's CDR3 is CASNILAPSTDTQYF. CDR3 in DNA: TGTGCCAGCAATATTCTAGCGCCAAGCACAGATACGCAGTATTTT.

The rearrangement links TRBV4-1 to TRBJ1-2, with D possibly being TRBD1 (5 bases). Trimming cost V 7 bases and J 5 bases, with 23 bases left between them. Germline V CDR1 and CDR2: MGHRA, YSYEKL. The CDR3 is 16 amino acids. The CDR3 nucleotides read TGCGCCAGCAACGGACTACGGGGCTCCAGCGAGTATGGCTACACCTTC. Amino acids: CASNGLRGSSEYGYTF.

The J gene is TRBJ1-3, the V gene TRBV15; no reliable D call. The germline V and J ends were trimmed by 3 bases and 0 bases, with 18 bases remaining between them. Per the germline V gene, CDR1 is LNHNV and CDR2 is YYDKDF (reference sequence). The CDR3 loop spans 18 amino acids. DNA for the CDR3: TGTGCCACCAGCAGCCTTATCCGGGGAGTGAGCTCTGGAAACACCATATATTTT. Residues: CATSSLIRGVSSGNTIYF.

CDR3 bases: TGTGCCAGTAGTTCCCGGGACAGGGCCCTTGCAACTAATGAAAAACTGTTTTTT. Translated, it gives CASSSRDRALATNEKLFF. The V gene is TRBV19, the J gene TRBJ1-4; 9 nucleotides line up with TRBD1. The CDR3 extends over 18 amino acids. Germline trimming cut 5 bases from V and 0 bases from J; bases unmatched to any gene: 10. Germline V gene sequence: CDR1 LNHDA, CDR2 SQIVND (reference sequence).